Included here is one T cell receptor (beta chain) sequence, with context. Method: immunoSEQ multiplex PCR; TCRdb's copy keeps in-frame clones and lacks some. This sample has around 2,000,000 clones, with about 95% found just once. This sample is drawn from a study of shared clonotypes between healthy human individuals. CD8 cells classed as naive were CD45RO-negative and positively selected for CCR7, excluding terminally differentiated effector memory CD45RA+ cells. The germline V gene encodes CDR1 MGHRA and CDR2 YSYEKL. CDR3 length equals 14 residues. V dropped 1 base and J dropped 8 bases, with 14 bases sitting between them.

The sequence came from a man aged 18 to 29 in good health. J is TRBJ1-1 and V is TRBV4-1; D may be TRBD1 (6 bases). Input material: naive CD8+ T cells sorted from blood. The CDR3 region has the DNA TGCGCCAGCAGCCAAGTCAACAGGGCGGAGGAAGCTTTCTTT. This codes for CASSQVNRAEEAFF.